A single T cell receptor (beta chain) is shown here with its context. The data derive from a study of cytomegalovirus exposure and HLA in healthy donors. Study at large: The study placed about four fifths of its approximately 400 genotyped donors in the Caucasian-associated ancestry cluster.

The CDR3 runs 15 residues. In germline, CDR1 is LGHNA, CDR2 YNFKEQ. The J segment lost 8 bases and the V segment lost 0 bases, leaving 9 bases of the junction unmatched. Both 60 Vbeta primers and 13 Jbeta primers went into the PCR. The method was immunoSEQ multiplex PCR; TCRdb's version includes in-frame clones alone and lacks a portion of them. The table has approximately 180,000 clones, approximately 12% seen once; the top ten hold 7.8%. This chain links TRBV4-2 with TRBJ1-2; 7 bases map to TRBD1. Sequencing was carried out using PBMCs. This TCR came from a man aged 45 to 65 in good health and CMV-seropositive. CDR3 in amino acids: CASSQDQDRTGGYTF. CDR3 nucleotides: TGTGCCAGCAGCCAAGATCAGGACAGGACTGGAGGCTACACCTTC.